This is a list of T cell receptor beta chains from one sample in a study of blood T cell repertoires in COVID-19. Libraries were prepared by immunoSEQ multiplex PCR; TCRdb keeps only in-frame clonotypes and omits some of them. The sample comprises around 290,000 clones, over 75% of which are singletons, and 1% rests with the top ten. The sequenced material came from PBMCs or T cells enriched from blood (not recorded which). All receptors come from a woman between 25 and 40 years old who had recovered from COVID-19. Each CDR3 is given with its conserved first and last residue. Each record gives: V gene, D gene, clone size, J gene, CDR3 DNA, CDR3 protein. The D gene is left open where the match is weak. Part of the rows lack a size; the others show once, few, many or a class for expanded clones.

V: TRBV28
D: -
size: few
J: TRBJ1-1
DNA: TGTGCCAGCAGCTCACTTCAGGGGAGGGGCACTGAAGCTTTCTTT
CDR3: CASSSLQGRGTEAFF

V: TRBV28
D: -
size: once
J: TRBJ1-2
DNA: TGTGCCAGCAGTATAGGAGCTATCCCTACTGGGGCCTATGGCTACACCTTC
CDR3: CASSIGAIPTGAYGYTF

V: TRBV2
D: -
size: -
J: TRBJ2-3
DNA: TGTGCCAGCAGTGATGACTGGTATACGCAGTATTTT
CDR3: CASSDDWYTQYF

V: TRBV5-1
D: -
size: -
J: TRBJ1-1
DNA: TGCGCCAGCACCCGAACGGGGACTGAAGCTTTCTTT
CDR3: CASTRTGTEAFF

V: TRBV24-1
D: -
size: -
J: TRBJ1-2
DNA: TGTGCCACCAGTGATCGACAGGTACCATCTAACTATGGCTACACCTTC
CDR3: CATSDRQVPSNYGYTF

V: TRBV6-1
D: -
size: -
J: TRBJ1-6
DNA: TGTGCCAGCAGTGATCGTGGCAGACAAAATTCACCCCTCCACTTT
CDR3: CASSDRGRQNSPLHF

V: TRBV10-3
D: TRBD1
size: -
J: TRBJ1-2
DNA: TGTGCCATGGGACAGGGGGGAGGCTACACCTTC
CDR3: CAMGQGGGYTF

V: TRBV27
D: TRBD1
size: -
J: TRBJ1-1
DNA: TGTGCCAGCAGTACACTTTTTGGGGACAGATTGAACACTGAAGCTTTCTTT
CDR3: CASSTLFGDRLNTEAFF

V: TRBV7-9
D: TRBD1
size: -
J: TRBJ2-2
DNA: TGTGCCAGCAGCTCTCGACAGGGGGGGACCGGGGAGCTGTTTTTT
CDR3: CASSSRQGGTGELFF

V: TRBV9
D: -
size: -
J: TRBJ1-2
DNA: TGTGCCAGCGGTCCGGGGGATGGCTACACCTTC
CDR3: CASGPGDGYTF

V: TRBV9
D: -
size: -
J: TRBJ1-3
DNA: TGTGCCAGCAGCGTAGCTTCCGAGTCCACCATATATTTT
CDR3: CASSVASESTIYF

V: TRBV5-1
D: TRBD2
size: -
J: TRBJ2-3
DNA: TGCGCCAGCAGCTTCCTTCCAGCGGGGACAGATACGCAGTATTTT
CDR3: CASSFLPAGTDTQYF

V: TRBV24-1
D: -
size: -
J: TRBJ1-2
DNA: TGTGCCACCAGTGATACAGGGTCGGCTCATGGCTACACCTTC
CDR3: CATSDTGSAHGYTF

V: TRBV3-1/TRBV3-2
D: TRBD1
size: once
J: TRBJ1-5
DNA: TGTGCCAGCAGCAAACAGGGGAACATAGGTCAGCCCCAGCATTTT
CDR3: CASSKQGNIGQPQHF

V: TRBV2
D: TRBD2
size: -
J: TRBJ2-3
DNA: TGTGCCAGCAGTCCGAGCGGGGTGGGACCAGATACGCAGTATTTT
CDR3: CASSPSGVGPDTQYF

V: TRBV5-5
D: TRBD2
size: -
J: TRBJ2-7
DNA: TGTGCCAGCAGCTTGGCCTGGTTCGGCGGGAGCGGCTACGAGCAGTACTTC
CDR3: CASSLAWFGGSGYEQYF

V: TRBV5-4
D: TRBD1
size: -
J: TRBJ1-2
DNA: TGTGCCAGCAGCTTGGGACAGGGTTTCGACTATGGCTACACCTTC
CDR3: CASSLGQGFDYGYTF

V: TRBV9
D: -
size: -
J: TRBJ1-1
DNA: TGTGCCAGCAGCGTCTCAGGGGTGGTGCTGAACACTGAAGCTTTCTTT
CDR3: CASSVSGVVLNTEAFF

V: TRBV6-2/TRBV6-3
D: -
size: -
J: TRBJ2-1
DNA: TGTGCCAGCAGTTACTCCCCGAATGAGGGAAAGAGGTTCTACAATGAGCAGTTCTTC
CDR3: CASSYSPNEGKRFYNEQFF

V: TRBV7-9
D: TRBD1
size: -
J: TRBJ1-4
DNA: TGTGCCAGCAGCCCGCGGGACAGGGGAAATGAAAAACTGTTTTTT
CDR3: CASSPRDRGNEKLFF

V: TRBV11-3
D: TRBD1
size: -
J: TRBJ2-2
DNA: TGTGCCAGCAGCCCCCGACAGGGTTTTGTTGGTAGGGAGCTGTTTTTT
CDR3: CASSPRQGFVGRELFF

V: TRBV4-1
D: -
size: -
J: TRBJ1-2
DNA: TGCGCCAGCAGCCAACCTGGACTCATCCTGGGCGGCTACACCTTC
CDR3: CASSQPGLILGGYTF

V: TRBV20-1
D: TRBD2
size: -
J: TRBJ2-7
DNA: TGCAGTGCTCAGCGGGGGTACGAGCAGTACTTC
CDR3: CSAQRGYEQYF

V: TRBV24-1
D: TRBD2
size: once
J: TRBJ2-1
DNA: TGTGCCACCAGTGATCCCAGCGGGAGCGGGCATGAGCAGTTCTTC
CDR3: CATSDPSGSGHEQFF

V: TRBV3-1/TRBV3-2
D: -
size: -
J: TRBJ1-4
DNA: TGTGCCAGCCGGGCGGACAGCAGACTAAATGAAAAACTGTTTTTT
CDR3: CASRADSRLNEKLFF

V: TRBV2
D: TRBD1
size: -
J: TRBJ1-2
DNA: TGTGCCAGCAGGTCGACAGGGGACTATGGCTACACCTTC
CDR3: CASRSTGDYGYTF

V: TRBV19
D: TRBD1
size: once
J: TRBJ1-5
DNA: TGTGCCAGTAGTCTCCAGGGGGACAGGGGGGTAGGCAATCAGCCCCAGCATTTT
CDR3: CASSLQGDRGVGNQPQHF

V: TRBV27
D: TRBD2
size: -
J: TRBJ2-5
DNA: TGTGCCAGCAGTCCCTCACTAGCGGGAGTGCGGGAGACCCAGTACTTC
CDR3: CASSPSLAGVRETQYF

V: TRBV9
D: -
size: -
J: TRBJ2-1
DNA: TGTGCCAGCAGCGTAGTTCCCCAATCGGGACTCATAAGTGAGCAGTTCTTC
CDR3: CASSVVPQSGLISEQFF

V: TRBV7-9
D: -
size: -
J: TRBJ2-1
DNA: TGTGCCAGCAGCGGCAGGGTACCCTACAATGAGCAGTTCTTC
CDR3: CASSGRVPYNEQFF

V: TRBV9
D: TRBD1
size: -
J: TRBJ2-7
DNA: TGTGCCAGCAGCGGAACGGGACAGGACTTGGACGAGCAGTACTTC
CDR3: CASSGTGQDLDEQYF

V: TRBV5-1
D: TRBD1
size: -
J: TRBJ1-1
DNA: TGCGCCAGCAGCTTTTTGGGACAGGGAGTGAACACTGAAGCTTTCTTT
CDR3: CASSFLGQGVNTEAFF

V: TRBV18
D: -
size: -
J: TRBJ2-3
DNA: TGTGCCAGCTCAGATTCGGACAGATTTTATTTT
CDR3: CASSDSDRFYF

V: TRBV10-3
D: TRBD1
size: -
J: TRBJ2-3
DNA: TGTGCCATCAGTGAGTCAGGGACAGGGCGTAGCACAGATACGCAGTATTTT
CDR3: CAISESGTGRSTDTQYF

V: TRBV3-1/TRBV3-2
D: TRBD2
size: -
J: TRBJ2-3
DNA: TGTGCCAGCAGCCAAGAGGCGGGACTAGCGGGAGGAGATACGCAGTATTTT
CDR3: CASSQEAGLAGGDTQYF

V: TRBV11-1
D: -
size: -
J: TRBJ1-1
DNA: TGTGCCAGCAGTCCCCCTTACACTGAAGCTTTCTTT
CDR3: CASSPPYTEAFF

V: TRBV4-1
D: TRBD1
size: -
J: TRBJ1-2
DNA: TGCGCCAGCAGCTCGGGGGACAGGGTCATTGGCTACACCTTC
CDR3: CASSSGDRVIGYTF

V: TRBV7-8
D: -
size: -
J: TRBJ1-3
DNA: TGTGCCAGCAGTCAGACAGGAAACACCATATATTTT
CDR3: CASSQTGNTIYF

V: TRBV28
D: -
size: -
J: TRBJ2-6
DNA: TGTGCCAGCATCCTCAGGGTACTCTCTGGGGCCAACGTCCTGACTTTC
CDR3: CASILRVLSGANVLTF

V: TRBV29-1
D: TRBD1
size: -
J: TRBJ1-4
DNA: TGCAGCGCAATCCCCGAGACAGGGGAGTGGGAAAAACTGTTTTTT
CDR3: CSAIPETGEWEKLFF

V: TRBV7-9
D: -
size: once
J: TRBJ1-1
DNA: TGTGCCAGCAGCTTAGGGAGCACTGAAGCTTTCTTT
CDR3: CASSLGSTEAFF

V: TRBV5-4
D: -
size: -
J: TRBJ1-5
DNA: TGTGCCAGCCTGGTGGAGGGGTCCTATAGCAATCAGCCCCAGCATTTT
CDR3: CASLVEGSYSNQPQHF

V: TRBV27
D: -
size: -
J: TRBJ1-1
DNA: TGTGCCAGCAGTTCAGGGAACACTGAAGCTTTCTTT
CDR3: CASSSGNTEAFF

V: TRBV7-9
D: -
size: once
J: TRBJ2-7
DNA: TGTGCCAGCACCCCTCCGGACAGCGTCCTCTACGAGCAGTACTTC
CDR3: CASTPPDSVLYEQYF

V: TRBV6-5
D: -
size: once
J: TRBJ2-7
DNA: TGTGCCAGCAGTTACTCCCCGGGGAGCTCCTACGAGCAGTACTTC
CDR3: CASSYSPGSSYEQYF

V: TRBV5-1
D: TRBD2
size: -
J: TRBJ2-3
DNA: TGCGCCAGTAGTAGGGGCTTACACGGGGTAGCGGGAGAGCATACGCAGTATTTT
CDR3: CASSRGLHGVAGEHTQYF

V: TRBV15
D: -
size: -
J: TRBJ2-1
DNA: TGTGCCACCAGCAGAGATCCCAAAAATGAGCAGTTCTTC
CDR3: CATSRDPKNEQFF

V: TRBV27
D: TRBD2
size: -
J: TRBJ2-1
DNA: TGTGCCAGCAGTTTAGAGGGGACTAGGGTAAATGAGCAGTTCTTC
CDR3: CASSLEGTRVNEQFF

V: TRBV5-1
D: TRBD2
size: -
J: TRBJ2-1
DNA: TGCGCCAGCAGCTTGGAGACTAGCCGGCCTCGGGACTACTACTCTCCTGACTACAATGAGCAGTTCTTC
CDR3: CASSLETSRPRDYYSPDYNEQFF

V: TRBV6-1
D: -
size: -
J: TRBJ1-2
DNA: TGTGCCAGCAGTGAACCATATGGCTACACCTTC
CDR3: CASSEPYGYTF

V: TRBV5-1
D: TRBD2
size: -
J: TRBJ2-1
DNA: TGCGCCAGCAGCACCCCGGGACTAGCGGGATTACCAGACCACAATGAGCAGTTCTTC
CDR3: CASSTPGLAGLPDHNEQFF

V: TRBV27
D: TRBD1
size: -
J: TRBJ2-3
DNA: TGTGCCAGCAGTCAGACGGGACAGCTAAGCAGAGATACGCAGTATTTT
CDR3: CASSQTGQLSRDTQYF

V: TRBV11-3
D: -
size: -
J: TRBJ1-4
DNA: TGTGCCAGCAGACGAACTCAGGGGACTAATGAAAAACTGTTTTTT
CDR3: CASRRTQGTNEKLFF

V: TRBV28
D: TRBD2
size: -
J: TRBJ2-3
DNA: TGTGCCAGCAGTTCAACCAGCGGGAGGGCCGGGACAGATACGCAGTATTTT
CDR3: CASSSTSGRAGTDTQYF

V: TRBV2
D: TRBD1
size: -
J: TRBJ1-5
DNA: TGTGCCAGCGGCCGGGACAGGGTATCTGAGCCCCAGCATTTT
CDR3: CASGRDRVSEPQHF